What follows describes a single TCR beta chain. Its target is unknown. This specimen belongs to a study of PD-L1 blockade in urothelial cancer. Overall study context: Blood yielded a median of around 150,000 T cells per sample. Regarding the study as a whole: Better survival was predicted when blood TCR clonality before treatment fell below the median.

The assay was immunoSEQ multiplex PCR, and TCRdb's table has in-frame clones only and misses some. The sample includes around 130,000 clones, around 85% seen only once; the top ten take around 3.2%. Time point here: pretreatment peripheral blood. Urothelial carcinoma, locally advanced or metastatic, affected the patients. In germline, CDR1 is SGHRS, CDR2 YFSETQ. The CDR3 length is 15 residues. Losses at the gene ends were 4 bases for V and 5 bases for J; bases not matched to a gene: 10. This sequence joins TRBV5-1 and TRBJ2-5, with TRBD1 matching 8 bases. This clonotype was sampled from a man in his forties or fifties with urothelial cancer. The sample in question was PBMCs, obtained around atezolizumab (anti-PD-L1) treatment. The CDR3 sequence: CASSPRQGSGETQYF. CDR3 DNA sequence: TGCGCCAGCAGCCCTAGACAGGGGTCGGGGGAGACCCAGTACTTC. Combining the CDR3 with reference TRBV5-1 and TRBJ2-5 gives the whole variable domain KAGVTQTPRYLIKTRGQQVTLSCSPISGHRSVSWYQQTPGQGLQFLFEYFSETQRNKGNFPGRFSGRQFSNSRSEMNVSTLELGDSALYLCASSPRQGSGETQYFGPGTRLLVL.